Below, one T cell receptor beta chain is given with its context. The antigen is unknown. CDR3 size: 14 residues. The germline V and J ends were trimmed by 4 bases and 0 bases, with 9 bases remaining between them. Researchers prepared the TCRbeta library using unique molecular identifiers, the study reports. A single record per CDR3 protein comes from TCRdb applying MiXCR to the PCR reads. The table shows about 58,000 distinct CDR3 sequences, with 44% occurring only once. The source of the sample is a study of T-cell reconstitution after alpha-beta-depleted transplantation in children. Study-wide results and caveats: Reports say that about two months after transplant, the alpha-beta T cells came out of several hundred graft clones that had expanded. Fresh T-cell production supplied most of the T-cell counts and diversity seen one year after transplant.

The sequencing here drew on PBMCs, mostly from graft donor cells, taken 360 days after TCRalphabeta/CD19-depleted stem cell transplant. This receptor was obtained from a male patient between 5 and 17 years old who had a stem cell transplant for acute lymphoblastic leukemia, so the T cells may come from the graft donor. V and J are TRBV12-3 or TRBV12-4 and TRBJ1-1; D call uncertain. The DNA of the CDR3 is TGTGCCAGCAGTTCTAAGGTTCTGAACACTGAAGCTTTCTTT. This encodes CASSSKVLNTEAFF.